Following are 27 T cell receptor beta chains from one sample sequenced in a study of a mutant IDH1 vaccine in newly diagnosed glioma. Time point: week 11, during vaccination. Vaccination used 300 ug of mutant IDH1 20-mer peptide per dose, with topical imiquimod. No cognate antigen is known for these TCRs. The assay was immunoSEQ multiplex PCR, and TCRdb's table has in-frame clones only and misses some. This table holds roughly 120,000 clones, about four fifths found once. Here the sequenced sample was PBMCs, taken from a glioma patient whose treatment included an IDH1 peptide vaccine. The origin of the receptors is a man aged 35 to 55 with glioma.

This chain connects TRBV30 to TRBJ2-3; 10 positions agree with TRBD1. V trimming: 0 bases; J trimming: 7 bases; junction bases outside the gene matches: 10. The CDR3 totals 16 residues. Germline V gene data show CDR1 as GTSNPN and CDR2 as SVGIG (reference sequence). This CDR3 is CAWSVRQGATGNTQYF. For the CDR3, the DNA is TGTGCCTGGAGTGTCCGACAGGGGGCGACGGGAAATACGCAGTATTTT.

The chain links TRBV29-1 to TRBJ2-7; 8 nucleotides line up with TRBD2. The germline V gene has CDR1 SQVTM and CDR2 ANQGSEA. The CDR3 is made up of 14 amino acids. Germline trimming cut 4 bases from V and 1 base from J; bases unmatched to any gene: 6. CDR3 protein: CSVGTSTPSYEQYF. As DNA, the CDR3 is TGCAGCGTTGGGACTAGCACTCCTTCCTACGAGCAGTACTTC.

This chain connects TRBV4-1 to TRBJ2-7; D gene unclear. CDR3 length equals 14 residues. The V gene lost 0 bases and the J gene lost 0 bases, with 6 bases spanning the gap. Germline CDR1 is MGHRA and CDR2 is YSYEKL. In DNA, the CDR3 is TGCGCCAGCAGCCAAGATCCCAGCTCCTACGAGCAGTACTTC. Encoded protein: CASSQDPSSYEQYF.

The chain recombines TRBV15 with TRBJ1-1; weak D call: TRBD1 (5 bases). The V gene lost 7 bases and the J gene lost 1 base, with 10 bases spanning the gap. The CDR3 runs 13 residues. Germline V gene sequence: CDR1 LNHNV, CDR2 YYDKDF (reference sequence). CDR3 protein: CATKGSGNTEAFF. The CDR3 nucleotides read TGTGCCACCAAGGGGAGCGGGAACACTGAAGCTTTCTTT.

This chain uses TRBV10-3 with TRBJ2-7; D uncertain. Germline assignment: CDR1 ENHRY and CDR2 SYGVKD. This CDR3 region has 11 residues. Trimming removed 11 bases from V and 7 bases from J, with 15 bases in between. CDR3 amino acids: CAAQSSVEQYF. CDR3 nucleotide sequence: TGTGCCGCCCAGAGTTCGGTGGAGCAGTACTTC.

The chain joins TRBV9 to TRBJ2-2, with 7 positions matching TRBD2. CDR1 is SGDLS, CDR2 YYNGEE, per germline. The junction had 14 bases not matched to a gene; V was cut back by 0 bases and J by 0 bases. The CDR3 runs 20 residues. For the CDR3, the DNA is TGTGCCAGCAGCGTAGAAGGGGTTAGCGGGCCAGGTGCGAACACCGGGGAGCTGTTTTTT. Translating gives CASSVEGVSGPGANTGELFF.

The V and J genes are TRBV10-1 and TRBJ2-7; TRBD2 might be the D (6 bases). Germline CDR1 reads WNHNN; CDR2 reads SYGVQD (reference sequence). Trimming stripped 0 bases from V and 1 base from J, with 7 bases between. This CDR3 is built from 14 residues. For the CDR3, the DNA is TGCGCCAGCAGTGAGTCGCGGGGATCCTACGAGCAGTACTTC. Translating it yields CASSESRGSYEQYF.

The chain employs TRBV28 and TRBJ2-5; TRBD1 agrees at 8 bases. The germline gives CDR1 MDHEN, CDR2 SYDVKM. This CDR3 spans 13 amino acids. J gave up 4 bases and V 5 bases, and 3 bases lay outside the gene matches. DNA of the CDR3: TGTGCCAGCAGTGGACAGGGATTAGAGACCCAGTACTTC. Its protein product is CASSGQGLETQYF.

V gene TRBV30 combines with J gene TRBJ2-7; no clear D gene. Germline V gene lookup returns CDR1 GTSNPN and CDR2 SVGIG (reference sequence). V dropped 3 bases and J dropped 0 bases, with 6 bases sitting between them. The CDR3 totals 12 residues. CDR3 sequence (DNA): TGTGCCTGGAGGGGGTCCTCCTACGAGCAGTACTTC. It codes for CAWRGSSYEQYF.

This sequence joins TRBV9 and TRBJ2-3; 10 positions agree with TRBD2. The CDR3 totals 18 residues. The germline V gene has CDR1 SGDLS and CDR2 YYNGEE. After removal of 0 bases from V and 2 bases from J, the junction contained 9 bases not matched to a gene. The CDR3 here is CASSVDPSGGLITDTQYF. The CDR3 coding sequence is TGTGCCAGCAGCGTAGACCCTAGCGGGGGCCTGATCACAGATACGCAGTATTTT.

With regard to this clone: The junction departs from the called germline gene at one end, perhaps through a read error. The V call is TRBV7-7, the J call TRBJ2-5; 12 bases line up with TRBD1. The V gene's germline CDR1 is SSHAT and CDR2 FNYEAQ (reference sequence). The CDR3 is 15 residues long. This CDR3 reads CASSLGTGGAETQYF. The DNA of the CDR3 is TGTGCTAGCAGCTTAGGGACAGGGGGCGCGGAGACCCAGTACTTC.

This rearrangement joins TRBV29-1 to TRBJ1-2; tentatively, D is TRBD1 (5 bases). Trimming shortened V by 0 bases and J by 4 bases, and 12 bases separated the two germline ends. Germline V lookup: CDR1 SQVTM, CDR2 ANQGSEA. This CDR3 is 14 amino acids long. CDR3 protein: CSVEDSGASYGYTF. CDR3 nucleotide sequence: TGCAGCGTTGAAGATTCCGGGGCATCCTATGGCTACACCTTC.

This chain connects TRBV7-2 to TRBJ1-6, with D hard to call. Trimming shortened V by 4 bases and J by 10 bases, and 14 bases separated the two germline ends. The CDR3 runs to 14 residues. Per germline, CDR1 SGHTA and CDR2 FQGNSA. The CDR3 nucleotides are TGTGCCAGCAGCTCTCCTATACCGCGATCACCCCTCCACTTT. It specifies CASSSPIPRSPLHF.

The chain carries TRBV10-2 and TRBJ1-1; no reliable D call. The V end was cut by 4 bases, the J end by 3 bases, with 12 bases between. The length of the CDR3 is 14 residues. Germline V gene lookup returns CDR1 WSHSY and CDR2 SAAADI. CDR3 amino acids: CASSVRRADTEAFF. Here the CDR3 DNA reads TGCGCCAGCAGTGTTCGAAGGGCGGACACTGAAGCTTTCTTT.

The rearrangement links TRBV7-8 to TRBJ2-1; 11 nucleotides align to TRBD1. This CDR3 contains 15 residues. Germline CDR1 and CDR2: SGHVS and FQNEAQ. V lost 4 bases, J lost 7 bases, and 6 bases stayed unmatched. The CDR3 loop reads CASSSDRDRGNEQFF. DNA for the CDR3: TGTGCCAGCAGCTCAGACCGGGACAGGGGGAATGAGCAGTTCTTC. The full variable domain, completed using reference TRBV7-8 and TRBJ2-1, is GAGVSQSPRYKVAKRGQDVALRCDPISGHVSLFWYQQALGQGPEFLTYFQNEAQLDKSGLPSDRFFAERPEGSVSTLKIQRTQQEDSAVYLCASSSDRDRGNEQFFGPGTRLTVL.

The J gene is TRBJ2-5, the V gene TRBV7-3; unclear D gene. The V gene lost 0 bases and the J gene lost 4 bases, with 6 bases spanning the gap. The germline V gene encodes CDR1 SGHTA and CDR2 FQGTGA. This CDR3 has 13 residues. The CDR3 DNA reads as TGTGCCAGCAGCTTAACCCTAGGAGAGACCCAGTACTTC. Encoded protein: CASSLTLGETQYF.

This chain links TRBV12-5 with TRBJ2-2, with D maybe TRBD1 (5 bases). V lost 7 bases and J lost 2, with 17 bases in between. The CDR3 runs 16 residues. Germline assignment: CDR1 LGHNT and CDR2 FRNRAP. The CDR3 nucleotides read TGTGCTAGTGCCCTAAGGTCGACAGCCAACACCGGGGAGCTGTTTTTT. Translation: CASALRSTANTGELFF.

The gene calls are TRBV5-6 and TRBJ1-5; D may be TRBD1 (5 bases). Trimming took off 3 bases at V and 1 base at J, with 11 bases between the two ends. The CDR3 contains 15 residues. Germline lookup yields CDR1 SGHDT and CDR2 YYEEEE. DNA for the CDR3: TGTGCCAGCAGCTCGGGGGGTTGGAGCAATCAGCCCCAGCATTTT. It is translated as CASSSGGWSNQPQHF. The full variable domain, completed using reference TRBV5-6 and TRBJ1-5, is DAGVTQSPTHLIKTRGQQVTLRCSPKSGHDTVSWYQQALGQGPQFIFQYYEEEERQRGNFPDRFSGHQFPNYSSELNVNALLLGDSALYLCASSSGGWSNQPQHFGDGTRLSIL.

This chain connects TRBV25-1 to TRBJ2-7, with unresolved D. The V gene's germline CDR1 is MGHDK and CDR2 SYGVNS. The CDR3 runs 11 residues. The V end lost 3 bases, the J end lost 2 bases, and 2 bases lay between the germline ends. CDR3 region: CASSDPYEQYF. The CDR3 DNA reads TGTGCCAGCAGTGATCCCTACGAGCAGTACTTC.

With respect to this clone: A read error is likely, as this CDR3 ends without the conserved phenylalanine or tryptophan. The V gene is TRBV5-6, the J gene TRBJ1-1; D not certain. Germline CDR1 reads SGHDT; CDR2 reads YYEEEE. Trimming removed 0 bases at V and 5 bases at J, with 8 bases between. There are 13 residues in the CDR3. The CDR3 nucleotides read TGTGCCAGCAGCTTGGCCATTAGTACTGAAGCTTTCCTT. Protein: CASSLAISTEAFL.

The chain links TRBV7-6 to TRBJ1-1; 7 bases map to TRBD1. This CDR3 has 16 residues. Germline V CDR1 and CDR2: SGHVS, FNYEAQ. V trimming: 1 base; J trimming: 4 bases; junction bases outside the gene matches: 9. CDR3 region: CASSLGAQGGATEAFF. The CDR3 DNA reads TGTGCCAGCAGCTTAGGGGCCCAGGGGGGCGCCACTGAAGCTTTCTTT.

V gene TRBV7-6 combines with J gene TRBJ2-7; D tentatively reads TRBD1 or TRBD2 (5 bases each). This CDR3 contains 15 residues. Germline CDR1 and CDR2: SGHVS and FNYEAQ. The germline V and J ends were trimmed by 5 bases and 2 bases, with 16 bases remaining between them. Written as DNA, the CDR3 is TGTGCCAGCAGCGCCGTACCGGGGCCCACCTACGAGCAGTACTTC. It is translated as CASSAVPGPTYEQYF.

This chain connects TRBV10-3 to TRBJ2-6; D remains unclear. The V gene's germline CDR1 is ENHRY and CDR2 SYGVKD. The CDR3 consists of 14 residues. Deletions cut 6 bases from V and 0 bases from J, with 6 bases between. The CDR3 nucleotides read TGTGCCATCAGAATGAGCTCTGGGGCCAACGTCCTGACTTTC. As protein: CAIRMSSGANVLTF.

This clone has just a few counts. The genes are TRBV5-6 and TRBJ1-1; D is uncertain. Between the trimmed V and J ends, which lost 3 bases and 1 base, there was a span of 13 bases. The V gene's germline CDR1 is SGHDT and CDR2 YYEEEE. The CDR3 runs to 15 residues. As DNA, the CDR3 is TGTGCCAGCAGCTCTCTACGACGGGAGAACACTGAAGCTTTCTTT. Residues: CASSSLRRENTEAFF.

The chain has TRBV14 and TRBJ1-2; perhaps TRBD1 as D (5 bases). Trimming took off 2 bases at V and 2 bases at J, with 15 bases between the two ends. Per the germline V gene, CDR1 is SGHDN and CDR2 is FVKESK. CDR3 length: 16 amino acids. CDR3 DNA: TGTGCCAGCAGCCAACTCCGGGGGGGACGGAACTATGGCTACACCTTC. Its translation is CASSQLRGGRNYGYTF.

The rearrangement uses TRBV7-3 and TRBJ2-1; no clear D. The germline CDR1 and CDR2 sequences are SGHTA and FQGTGA. Trimming left V 1 base short and J 7 bases short, with 14 bases between. The CDR3 length is 15 residues. The DNA of the CDR3 is TGTGCCAGCAGCTTAATCCCGTTGGCCGGGAATGAGCAGTTCTTC. Its protein is CASSLIPLAGNEQFF.

V and J are TRBV6-5 and TRBJ1-5; 9 nucleotides align to TRBD1. With 6 bases clipped from V and 5 bases from J, the junction kept 8 bases outside the gene matches. The CDR3 contains 15 residues. CDR1 MNHEY and CDR2 SVGAGI come from the germline V gene. For the CDR3, the DNA is TGTGCCAGCAGGAAGGGGCGACAGGGGGATCAGCCCCAGCATTTT. As protein: CASRKGRQGDQPQHF.